Below are 10 T cell receptor beta chains sequenced from a single sample in a study of T cell repertoires in cytomegalovirus infection. MiXCR, applied by TCRdb to the reads, yields one record per CDR3 protein. The top ten clones hold around 2.6% of a sample with around 740,000 distinct CDR3 sequences, 35% to 40% of them seen once. The sample was PBMCs. These receptors originate from a human donor in good health (CMV status not recorded). Some clones in this sample may be carry-over from other donors' samples.

This clonotype was counted at least ten times. The chain recombines TRBV7-2 with TRBJ2-1, with 9 bases lining up with TRBD1. The trim removed 5 bases at V and 4 bases at J, leaving 12 bases unmatched. This CDR3 is built from 17 residues. Looked up from germline, CDR1 is SGHTA and CDR2 is FQGNSA. Here the CDR3 DNA reads TGTGCCAGCAGCACGAAAGGGACAGGGTTTTGGTACAATGAGCAGTTCTTC. Protein sequence: CASSTKGTGFWYNEQFF.

This clonotype has just a few counts. This rearrangement joins TRBV27 to TRBJ1-1, with D possibly being TRBD1 (6 bases). Deletions cut 5 bases from V and 6 bases from J, with 13 bases between. This CDR3 has 13 amino acids. The germline V gene encodes CDR1 MNHEY and CDR2 SMNVEV (reference sequence). The CDR3 protein is CASSPGDASEAFF. CDR3 bases: TGTGCCAGCAGTCCAGGGGACGCCTCTGAAGCTTTCTTT.

This clonotype occurred many times. The gene calls are TRBV5-6 and TRBJ2-3; D not resolved. Per germline, CDR1 SGHDT and CDR2 YYEEEE. This CDR3 region has 13 residues. The V end was cut by 2 bases, the J end by 2 bases, with 6 bases between. CDR3 DNA sequence: TGTGCCAGCAGCTTAGGTAACACAGATACGCAGTATTTT. Translation: CASSLGNTDTQYF.

V is TRBV6-6 and J is TRBJ2-7; D unresolved. Trimming took off 0 bases at V and 1 base at J, with 13 bases between the two ends. The CDR3 runs to 16 residues. The germline gives CDR1 MNHNY, CDR2 SVGAGI (reference sequence). CDR3 sequence reads: CASSYSKVSQSYEQYF. The CDR3 region has the DNA TGTGCCAGCAGTTACTCGAAGGTTTCGCAGTCCTACGAGCAGTACTTC.

In this sample, this clonotype turned up a few times. The chain carries TRBV24-1 and TRBJ1-5, with D unresolved. The germline V gene has CDR1 KGHDR and CDR2 SFDVKD. The CDR3 has 15 amino acids. The V and J ends lost 4 bases and 3 bases respectively, with 12 bases between them. CDR3 in amino acids: CATSDSGGFNQPQHF. In DNA, the CDR3 is TGTGCCACCAGTGACTCGGGAGGCTTCAATCAGCCCCAGCATTTT.

The CDR3 coding sequence is TGTGCCAGTAGTATAGACGGTAGCGGGAGCCTAACCACCGGGGAGCTGTTTTTT. This gives the protein CASSIDGSGSLTTGELFF. The J gene is TRBJ2-2, the V gene TRBV19; 9 nucleotides align to TRBD2. Trimming cost V 0 bases and J 4 bases; bases outside gene matches: 9. In germline, CDR1 is LNHDA, CDR2 SQIVND (reference sequence). The CDR3 has 18 residues.

This clonotype was seen more than once but under ten times. The V gene is TRBV7-8, the J gene TRBJ1-1; no clear D. There are 16 residues in the CDR3. Germline V gene data show CDR1 as SGHVS and CDR2 as FQNEAQ. V gave up 5 bases and J gave up 3 bases, with 19 bases separating them. CDR3 amino acids: CASSPRGTVGYTEAFF. CDR3 nucleotide sequence: TGTGCCAGCAGCCCTCGGGGAACCGTGGGGTACACTGAAGCTTTCTTT.

The chain couples TRBV28 to TRBJ1-4; D call uncertain. The length of the CDR3 is 14 residues. V was shortened by 5 bases and J by 10 bases, with 17 bases between the two germline ends. The V gene's germline CDR1 is MDHEN and CDR2 SYDVKM. DNA for the CDR3: TGTGCCAGCAGTCCCGGTGGGCCGCATGGAAAACTGTTTTTT. It specifies CASSPGGPHGKLFF.

This chain links TRBV6-1 with TRBJ1-1; TRBD1 is a possible D gene (5 bases). The germline CDR1 and CDR2 sequences are MNHNS and SASEGT. The CDR3 extends over 14 amino acids. Deletions cut 5 bases from V and 6 bases from J, with 16 bases between. The CDR3 sequence: CASSYRSSGAEAFF. CDR3 DNA sequence: TGTGCCAGCAGTTACAGGAGCTCGGGCGCTGAAGCTTTCTTT.

With respect to this clonotype: At one of its ends the junction is not consistent with the germline gene, which may arise from a read error. The J gene is TRBJ2-7, the V gene TRBV19; maybe TRBD2 (5 bases). The CDR3 has 13 amino acids. The germline V gene encodes CDR1 LNHDA and CDR2 SQIVND (reference sequence). The CDR3 DNA sequence: TGTGCCAGCTCGGCGGGTAAGAGGCGCGAGAAGTACTTC. This encodes CASSAGKRREKYF.